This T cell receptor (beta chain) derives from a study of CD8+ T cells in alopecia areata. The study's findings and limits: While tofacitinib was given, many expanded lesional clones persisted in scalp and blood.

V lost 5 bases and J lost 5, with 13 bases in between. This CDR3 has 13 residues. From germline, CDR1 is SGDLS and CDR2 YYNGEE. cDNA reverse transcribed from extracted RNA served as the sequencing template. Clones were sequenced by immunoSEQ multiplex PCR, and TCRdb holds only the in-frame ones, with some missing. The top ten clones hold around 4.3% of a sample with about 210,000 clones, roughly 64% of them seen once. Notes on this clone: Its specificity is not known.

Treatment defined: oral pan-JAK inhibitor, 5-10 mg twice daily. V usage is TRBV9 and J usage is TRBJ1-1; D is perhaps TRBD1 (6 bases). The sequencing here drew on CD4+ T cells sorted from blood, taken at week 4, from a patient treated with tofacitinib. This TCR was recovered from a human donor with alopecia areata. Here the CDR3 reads CASRKAGATEAFF. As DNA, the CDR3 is TGTGCCAGCAGAAAAGCAGGGGCGACTGAAGCTTTCTTT.